These 31 T cell receptor beta chains originate from one sample sequenced in a study of technical replicates of blood from a few donors. TCRdb's table, derived via immunoSEQ multiplex PCR, lists solely in-frame clones and lacks some. The data hold about 75,000 clones, with approximately 97% observed a single time. The sample comprised T cells isolated from PBMCs. Receptor source: a human donor in good health.

This sequence joins TRBV19 and TRBJ1-2; TRBD1 matches 8 bases. Germline V gives CDR1 LNHDA, CDR2 SQIVND (reference sequence). V was pared by 1 base and J by 5 bases, with 9 bases of the junction left unmatched. The CDR3 contains 16 residues. For the CDR3, the DNA is TGTGCCAGTAGTATAGTAGGGCAGGGGGCTCGGTATGGCTACACCTTC. This sequence encodes CASSIVGQGARYGYTF. The variable domain in full, completed from reference TRBV19 and TRBJ1-2, reads DGGITQSPKYLFRKEGQNVTLSCEQNLNHDAMYWYRQDPGQGLRLIYYSQIVNDFQKGDIAEGYSVSREKKESFPLTVTSAQKNPTAFYLCASSIVGQGARYGYTFGSGTRLTVV.

This chain joins TRBV6-1 and TRBJ2-7; the D gene is possibly TRBD1 (7 bases). Trimming shortened V by 5 bases and J by 7 bases, and 21 bases separated the two germline ends. Germline V gives CDR1 MNHNS, CDR2 SASEGT. The CDR3 has 15 amino acids. CDR3 nucleotide sequence: TGTGCCAGCAGTCAACCGGGGGCAGGGGGAGGTGAGCAGTACTTC. It encodes CASSQPGAGGGEQYF.

This chain joins TRBV30 and TRBJ1-2; D gene unclear. V lost 2 bases and J 2 bases, leaving 12 bases between the germline ends. The CDR3 contains 14 residues. Germline V gives CDR1 GTSNPN, CDR2 SVGIG (reference sequence). The CDR3 sequence: CAWSWRTTNYGYTF. The CDR3 DNA reads TGTGCCTGGAGTTGGAGGACGACGAACTATGGCTACACCTTC.

The chain links TRBV7-9 to TRBJ2-7; a possible D gene is TRBD1 (5 bases). The V gene's germline CDR1 is SEHNR and CDR2 FQNEAQ (reference sequence). V was pared by 0 bases and J by 3 bases, with 15 bases between. This CDR3 region has 16 residues. CDR3 loop: CASSLATGERFYEQYF. The CDR3 DNA is TGTGCCAGCAGCTTAGCAACAGGCGAACGTTTCTACGAGCAGTACTTC.

This clone appeared once. The V and J genes are TRBV28 and TRBJ2-2; D is undetermined. Looked up from germline, CDR1 is MDHEN and CDR2 is SYDVKM. The CDR3 loop spans 12 amino acids. The germline V and J ends were trimmed by 5 bases and 8 bases, with 9 bases remaining between them. Written as DNA, the CDR3 is TGTGCCAGCAGTCCCTATTTAGGGGAGCTGTTTTTT. Encoded protein: CASSPYLGELFF.

CDR3 nucleotides: TGTGCCTGGACGAGTGGACAGGGGACGAGCAATCAGCCCCAGCATTTT. It specifies CAWTSGQGTSNQPQHF. The chain has TRBV30 and TRBJ1-5, with 9 bases that match TRBD1. Germline CDR1 and CDR2: GTSNPN and SVGIG (reference sequence). The V gene end was trimmed by 4 bases and the J gene end by 1 base; junction bases not matched to a gene: 8. There are 16 residues in the CDR3. The variable domain in full, completed from reference TRBV30 and TRBJ1-5, reads SQTIHQWPATLVQPVGSPLSLECTVEGTSNPNLYWYRQAAGRGLQLLFYSVGIGQISSEVPQNLSASRPQDRQFILSSKKLLLSDSGFYLCAWTSGQGTSNQPQHFGDGTRLSIL.

This rearrangement joins TRBV5-6 to TRBJ1-4; D not resolved. The length of the CDR3 is 16 residues. V shed 2 bases and J shed 0 bases, with 11 bases lying between them. CDR1 is SGHDT, CDR2 YYEEEE, per germline. CDR3 coding DNA: TGTGCCAGCAGCTTCTCCATTCGGGCAACTAATGAAAAACTGTTTTTT. It specifies CASSFSIRATNEKLFF.

The chain has TRBV29-1 and TRBJ1-2; 7 bases align to TRBD1. The CDR3 is 11 amino acids. The V gene's germline CDR1 is SQVTM and CDR2 ANQGSEA. V was clipped by 5 bases and J by 3 bases; unmatched bases: 0. CDR3 bases: TGCAGCGTTACAGGGGACTATGGCTACACCTTC. This translates into CSVTGDYGYTF. Looking up the rest from reference TRBV29-1 and TRBJ1-2 gives the full variable domain: SAVISQKPSRDICQRGTSLTIQCQVDSQVTMMFWYRQQPGQSLTLIATANQGSEATYESGFVIDKFPISRPNLTFSTLTVSNMSPEDSSIYLCSVTGDYGYTFGSGTRLTVV.

The chain links TRBV15 to TRBJ1-2; D gene ambiguous. Trimming stripped 2 bases from V and 4 bases from J, with 11 bases between. Germline CDR1 reads LNHNV; CDR2 reads YYDKDF (reference sequence). The CDR3 is made up of 14 amino acids. This CDR3 reads CATSRYDTTYGYTF. In DNA, the CDR3 is TGTGCCACCAGCAGATATGACACCACCTATGGCTACACCTTC.

The CDR3 sequence: CASSSSRNTGELFF. The CDR3, as DNA: TGTGCCAGCAGCTCTAGTCGGAACACCGGGGAGCTGTTTTTT. The chain employs TRBV11-1 and TRBJ2-2; D is unresolved. Germline CDR1 and CDR2: SGHAT and FQDESV (reference sequence). Trimming cost V 4 bases and J 1 base, with 7 bases left between them. This CDR3 contains 14 residues.

This chain links TRBV5-6 with TRBJ2-7; 11 positions match TRBD2. CDR1 and CDR2 from the germline V gene are SGHDT and YYEEEE. Trimming cost V 4 bases and J 2 bases; bases outside gene matches: 8. The CDR3 loop spans 16 amino acids. Here the CDR3 reads CASSEMKGLAAYEQYF. CDR3 sequence (DNA): TGTGCCAGCAGCGAAATGAAGGGACTAGCGGCCTACGAGCAGTACTTC. The full variable domain, rest sourced from reference TRBV5-6 and TRBJ2-7, is DAGVTQSPTHLIKTRGQQVTLRCSPKSGHDTVSWYQQALGQGPQFIFQYYEEEERQRGNFPDRFSGHQFPNYSSELNVNALLLGDSALYLCASSEMKGLAAYEQYFGPGTRLTVT.

In its sample, this clone was seen once. The chain has TRBV25-1 and TRBJ2-3; D unresolved. This CDR3 has 14 residues. V lost 3 bases and J lost 5, with 12 bases in between. CDR1 MGHDK and CDR2 SYGVNS come from the germline V gene. This chain's CDR3 is CASSELSSLDTQYF. The CDR3 DNA sequence: TGTGCCAGCAGTGAGTTGAGTTCTCTAGATACGCAGTATTTT.

Comments on this clone: Other DNA sequences in the sample encode the same CDR3. The chain couples TRBV7-6 to TRBJ1-1; no reliable D call. Germline loops: CDR1 SGHVS, CDR2 FNYEAQ. V was trimmed by 0 bases and J by 4 bases, leaving 6 bases between them. The CDR3 runs 13 residues. In nucleotides, the CDR3 is TGTGCCAGCAGCTTAGCTCCGGGCACTGAAGCTTTCTTT. Amino acid sequence: CASSLAPGTEAFF.

This chain uses TRBV4-3 with TRBJ1-1; D not certain. From germline, CDR1 is LGHNA and CDR2 YSLEER. The CDR3 sequence is 14 residues long. Trimming left V 1 base short and J 2 bases short, with 8 bases between. The CDR3 region is CASSQVGFNTEAFF. CDR3 nucleotide sequence: TGCGCCAGCAGCCAAGTCGGGTTCAACACTGAAGCTTTCTTT.

V usage is TRBV28 and J usage is TRBJ1-1; D gene uncertain. The V gene's germline CDR1 is MDHEN and CDR2 SYDVKM. Trimming stripped 3 bases from V and 5 bases from J, with 7 bases between. This CDR3 region has 12 residues. CDR3 coding DNA: TGTGCCAGCAGTTTTGGGAGGACTGAAGCTTTCTTT. Encoded protein: CASSFGRTEAFF.

This clone was counted once. The rearrangement uses TRBV5-4 and TRBJ2-1; 10 bases are a match to TRBD1. There are 16 residues in the CDR3. V trimming: 7 bases; J trimming: 7 bases; junction bases outside the gene matches: 14. CDR1 is SGHNT, CDR2 YYREEE, per germline (reference sequence). The CDR3 bases are TGTGCCAGCTCGGAGGGGCCGGGACAGGGGATAAATGAGCAGTTCTTC. Its translation is CASSEGPGQGINEQFF.

The gene calls are TRBV7-3 and TRBJ2-1; 11 nucleotides match TRBD2. V dropped 2 bases and J dropped 7; count of bases not matched to a gene: 4. Per the germline V gene, CDR1 is SGHTA and CDR2 is FQGTGA. The CDR3 extends over 15 amino acids. The CDR3 DNA is TGTGCCAGCAGCTTATTGGGGACTAGCGGTAATGAGCAGTTCTTC. This translates into CASSLLGTSGNEQFF.

V gene TRBV10-3 combines with J gene TRBJ1-1; 9 nucleotides align to TRBD1. V lost 0 bases and J lost 3; bases outside the gene matches: 5. This CDR3 spans 16 amino acids. Germline V gives CDR1 ENHRY, CDR2 SYGVKD. CDR3 protein: CAISESRTGVYTEAFF. CDR3 bases: TGTGCCATCAGTGAGTCCCGGACAGGGGTTTACACTGAAGCTTTCTTT.

V and J are TRBV5-1 and TRBJ1-4; TRBD1 aligns across 7 bases. CDR1 and CDR2 (germline): SGHRS, YFSETQ. With V trimmed by 4 bases and J by 7 bases, 10 bases remained unmatched. The length of the CDR3 is 15 residues. DNA of the CDR3: TGCGCCAGCAGCCCTGAGACAGGGAGTAGTGAAAAACTGTTTTTT. Amino acids: CASSPETGSSEKLFF.

This sequence joins TRBV4-1 and TRBJ1-4; D unclear. Germline V gene lookup returns CDR1 MGHRA and CDR2 YSYEKL. CDR3 length: 13 residues. V lost 4 bases and J 0 bases, leaving 3 bases between the germline ends. The CDR3 DNA follows: TGCGCCAGCAGCCCTCCAACTAATGAAAAACTGTTTTTT. Translating it yields CASSPPTNEKLFF.

This chain links TRBV11-3 with TRBJ2-7, with TRBD2 matching 13 bases. Germline V gene lookup returns CDR1 SGHNT and CDR2 YENEEA. This CDR3 spans 15 amino acids. V lost 5 bases, J lost 5 bases, and 6 bases stayed unmatched. DNA of the CDR3: TGTGCCAGCAGCCCACTAGCGGGAGGGATCCACGAGCAGTACTTC. As protein: CASSPLAGGIHEQYF.

This chain links TRBV7-9 with TRBJ1-5; the D is unclear. The CDR3 consists of 12 residues. The V end lost 1 base, the J end lost 9 bases, and 7 bases lay between the germline ends. The germline gives CDR1 SEHNR, CDR2 FQNEAQ (reference sequence). CDR3 in amino acids: CASSLVEGPQHF. Here the CDR3 DNA reads TGTGCCAGCAGCTTAGTTGAGGGGCCCCAGCATTTT. The variable domain in full, completed from reference TRBV7-9 and TRBJ1-5, reads DTGVSQNPRHKITKRGQNVTFRCDPISEHNRLYWYRQTLGQGPEFLTYFQNEAQLEKSRLLSDRFSAERPKGSFSTLEIQRTEQGDSAMYLCASSLVEGPQHFGDGTRLSIL.

The chain's CDR3 is CASSESLQGISLSEQYF. The CDR3 coding sequence is TGCGCCAGCAGTGAATCCCTCCAGGGAATCTCTCTAAGCGAGCAGTACTTC. The V and J genes are TRBV10-2 and TRBJ2-7; D may be TRBD1 (5 bases). The CDR3 consists of 17 residues. Germline lookup yields CDR1 WSHSY and CDR2 SAAADI. Deletions cut 3 bases from V and 6 bases from J, with 24 bases between.

The chain is built from TRBV6-6 and TRBJ2-4; D might be TRBD1 (6 bases). Trimming removed 2 bases from V and 6 bases from J, with 17 bases in between. The CDR3 is 16 residues long. Germline V gives CDR1 MNHNY, CDR2 SVGAGI (reference sequence). The CDR3 region has the DNA TGTGCCAGCAGTTACGAACCCGTAGGACAGCCAAACATTCAGTACTTC. It encodes CASSYEPVGQPNIQYF.

This chain uses TRBV2 with TRBJ2-1; 15 bases map to TRBD2. Germline values: CDR1 SNHLY, CDR2 FYNNEI. The CDR3 is 18 residues long. Trimming at V came to 9 bases and at J to 4 bases, leaving 13 bases not matched to a gene. In DNA, the CDR3 is TGTGCCAGGGATGTGAGAGGGACTAGCGGGAGGACTTACAATGAGCAGTTCTTC. Protein: CARDVRGTSGRTYNEQFF.

The V and J genes are TRBV4-1 and TRBJ2-2, with 7 positions matching TRBD2. V was pared by 3 bases and J by 1 base, with 11 bases of the junction left unmatched. This CDR3 comprises 18 residues. Germline CDR1 is MGHRA and CDR2 is YSYEKL. This chain's CDR3 is CASSQAPGTIQNTGELFF. As DNA, the CDR3 is TGCGCCAGCAGCCAGGCCCCCGGGACTATCCAGAACACCGGGGAGCTGTTTTTT.

This chain connects TRBV19 to TRBJ1-2, with a tentative D call TRBD1 (6 bases). V lost 8 bases, J lost 6 bases, and 13 bases lay in between. This CDR3 comprises 12 residues. Germline assignment: CDR1 LNHDA and CDR2 SQIVND (reference sequence). DNA for the CDR3: TGTGCCAGTGGGGGAGAGGGGGATGGCTACACCTTC. Translation gives CASGGEGDGYTF. Looking up the rest from reference TRBV19 and TRBJ1-2 gives the full variable domain: DGGITQSPKYLFRKEGQNVTLSCEQNLNHDAMYWYRQDPGQGLRLIYYSQIVNDFQKGDIAEGYSVSREKKESFPLTVTSAQKNPTAFYLCASGGEGDGYTFGSGTRLTVV.

CDR3 bases: TGCGCCAGCAGCTTGGAGACAGGGGGACGACGGACTGAAGCTTTCTTT. It specifies CASSLETGGRRTEAFF. The chain links TRBV5-1 to TRBJ1-1, with 9 bases lining up with TRBD1. J lost 5 bases, V lost 0 bases, and 8 bases had no gene match. The CDR3 contains 16 residues. CDR1 is SGHRS, CDR2 YFSETQ, per germline.

To note about this clone: The same CDR3 is also encoded by other DNA sequences in this sample. The chain has TRBV30 and TRBJ1-1; TRBD1 might be the D (6 bases). Per the germline V gene, CDR1 is GTSNPN and CDR2 is SVGIG (reference sequence). Deletions cut 2 bases from V and 1 base from J, with 11 bases between. The CDR3 extends over 14 amino acids. CDR3 coding DNA: TGTGCCTGGAGTCAGGGGCTGCGGAACACTGAAGCTTTCTTT. Protein sequence: CAWSQGLRNTEAFF.

The chain carries TRBV18 and TRBJ2-3; tentative D call: TRBD2 (6 bases). The CDR3 consists of 14 residues. Deletions cut 4 bases from V and 4 bases from J, with 12 bases between. In germline, CDR1 is KGHSH, CDR2 LQKENI. Here the CDR3 reads CASSRRLVSDTQYF. Written as DNA, the CDR3 is TGTGCCAGCTCACGTAGACTAGTATCAGATACGCAGTATTTT.

J is TRBJ1-4 and V is TRBV5-4, with D maybe TRBD1 (6 bases). The CDR3 length is 15 residues. V was cut by 1 base and J by 8 bases, with 15 bases left in between. Per the germline V gene, CDR1 is SGHNT and CDR2 is YYREEE (reference sequence). The CDR3 loop is CASSLKQGKYEKLFF. CDR3 nucleotides: TGTGCCAGCAGCTTGAAACAGGGAAAGTACGAAAAACTGTTTTTT.